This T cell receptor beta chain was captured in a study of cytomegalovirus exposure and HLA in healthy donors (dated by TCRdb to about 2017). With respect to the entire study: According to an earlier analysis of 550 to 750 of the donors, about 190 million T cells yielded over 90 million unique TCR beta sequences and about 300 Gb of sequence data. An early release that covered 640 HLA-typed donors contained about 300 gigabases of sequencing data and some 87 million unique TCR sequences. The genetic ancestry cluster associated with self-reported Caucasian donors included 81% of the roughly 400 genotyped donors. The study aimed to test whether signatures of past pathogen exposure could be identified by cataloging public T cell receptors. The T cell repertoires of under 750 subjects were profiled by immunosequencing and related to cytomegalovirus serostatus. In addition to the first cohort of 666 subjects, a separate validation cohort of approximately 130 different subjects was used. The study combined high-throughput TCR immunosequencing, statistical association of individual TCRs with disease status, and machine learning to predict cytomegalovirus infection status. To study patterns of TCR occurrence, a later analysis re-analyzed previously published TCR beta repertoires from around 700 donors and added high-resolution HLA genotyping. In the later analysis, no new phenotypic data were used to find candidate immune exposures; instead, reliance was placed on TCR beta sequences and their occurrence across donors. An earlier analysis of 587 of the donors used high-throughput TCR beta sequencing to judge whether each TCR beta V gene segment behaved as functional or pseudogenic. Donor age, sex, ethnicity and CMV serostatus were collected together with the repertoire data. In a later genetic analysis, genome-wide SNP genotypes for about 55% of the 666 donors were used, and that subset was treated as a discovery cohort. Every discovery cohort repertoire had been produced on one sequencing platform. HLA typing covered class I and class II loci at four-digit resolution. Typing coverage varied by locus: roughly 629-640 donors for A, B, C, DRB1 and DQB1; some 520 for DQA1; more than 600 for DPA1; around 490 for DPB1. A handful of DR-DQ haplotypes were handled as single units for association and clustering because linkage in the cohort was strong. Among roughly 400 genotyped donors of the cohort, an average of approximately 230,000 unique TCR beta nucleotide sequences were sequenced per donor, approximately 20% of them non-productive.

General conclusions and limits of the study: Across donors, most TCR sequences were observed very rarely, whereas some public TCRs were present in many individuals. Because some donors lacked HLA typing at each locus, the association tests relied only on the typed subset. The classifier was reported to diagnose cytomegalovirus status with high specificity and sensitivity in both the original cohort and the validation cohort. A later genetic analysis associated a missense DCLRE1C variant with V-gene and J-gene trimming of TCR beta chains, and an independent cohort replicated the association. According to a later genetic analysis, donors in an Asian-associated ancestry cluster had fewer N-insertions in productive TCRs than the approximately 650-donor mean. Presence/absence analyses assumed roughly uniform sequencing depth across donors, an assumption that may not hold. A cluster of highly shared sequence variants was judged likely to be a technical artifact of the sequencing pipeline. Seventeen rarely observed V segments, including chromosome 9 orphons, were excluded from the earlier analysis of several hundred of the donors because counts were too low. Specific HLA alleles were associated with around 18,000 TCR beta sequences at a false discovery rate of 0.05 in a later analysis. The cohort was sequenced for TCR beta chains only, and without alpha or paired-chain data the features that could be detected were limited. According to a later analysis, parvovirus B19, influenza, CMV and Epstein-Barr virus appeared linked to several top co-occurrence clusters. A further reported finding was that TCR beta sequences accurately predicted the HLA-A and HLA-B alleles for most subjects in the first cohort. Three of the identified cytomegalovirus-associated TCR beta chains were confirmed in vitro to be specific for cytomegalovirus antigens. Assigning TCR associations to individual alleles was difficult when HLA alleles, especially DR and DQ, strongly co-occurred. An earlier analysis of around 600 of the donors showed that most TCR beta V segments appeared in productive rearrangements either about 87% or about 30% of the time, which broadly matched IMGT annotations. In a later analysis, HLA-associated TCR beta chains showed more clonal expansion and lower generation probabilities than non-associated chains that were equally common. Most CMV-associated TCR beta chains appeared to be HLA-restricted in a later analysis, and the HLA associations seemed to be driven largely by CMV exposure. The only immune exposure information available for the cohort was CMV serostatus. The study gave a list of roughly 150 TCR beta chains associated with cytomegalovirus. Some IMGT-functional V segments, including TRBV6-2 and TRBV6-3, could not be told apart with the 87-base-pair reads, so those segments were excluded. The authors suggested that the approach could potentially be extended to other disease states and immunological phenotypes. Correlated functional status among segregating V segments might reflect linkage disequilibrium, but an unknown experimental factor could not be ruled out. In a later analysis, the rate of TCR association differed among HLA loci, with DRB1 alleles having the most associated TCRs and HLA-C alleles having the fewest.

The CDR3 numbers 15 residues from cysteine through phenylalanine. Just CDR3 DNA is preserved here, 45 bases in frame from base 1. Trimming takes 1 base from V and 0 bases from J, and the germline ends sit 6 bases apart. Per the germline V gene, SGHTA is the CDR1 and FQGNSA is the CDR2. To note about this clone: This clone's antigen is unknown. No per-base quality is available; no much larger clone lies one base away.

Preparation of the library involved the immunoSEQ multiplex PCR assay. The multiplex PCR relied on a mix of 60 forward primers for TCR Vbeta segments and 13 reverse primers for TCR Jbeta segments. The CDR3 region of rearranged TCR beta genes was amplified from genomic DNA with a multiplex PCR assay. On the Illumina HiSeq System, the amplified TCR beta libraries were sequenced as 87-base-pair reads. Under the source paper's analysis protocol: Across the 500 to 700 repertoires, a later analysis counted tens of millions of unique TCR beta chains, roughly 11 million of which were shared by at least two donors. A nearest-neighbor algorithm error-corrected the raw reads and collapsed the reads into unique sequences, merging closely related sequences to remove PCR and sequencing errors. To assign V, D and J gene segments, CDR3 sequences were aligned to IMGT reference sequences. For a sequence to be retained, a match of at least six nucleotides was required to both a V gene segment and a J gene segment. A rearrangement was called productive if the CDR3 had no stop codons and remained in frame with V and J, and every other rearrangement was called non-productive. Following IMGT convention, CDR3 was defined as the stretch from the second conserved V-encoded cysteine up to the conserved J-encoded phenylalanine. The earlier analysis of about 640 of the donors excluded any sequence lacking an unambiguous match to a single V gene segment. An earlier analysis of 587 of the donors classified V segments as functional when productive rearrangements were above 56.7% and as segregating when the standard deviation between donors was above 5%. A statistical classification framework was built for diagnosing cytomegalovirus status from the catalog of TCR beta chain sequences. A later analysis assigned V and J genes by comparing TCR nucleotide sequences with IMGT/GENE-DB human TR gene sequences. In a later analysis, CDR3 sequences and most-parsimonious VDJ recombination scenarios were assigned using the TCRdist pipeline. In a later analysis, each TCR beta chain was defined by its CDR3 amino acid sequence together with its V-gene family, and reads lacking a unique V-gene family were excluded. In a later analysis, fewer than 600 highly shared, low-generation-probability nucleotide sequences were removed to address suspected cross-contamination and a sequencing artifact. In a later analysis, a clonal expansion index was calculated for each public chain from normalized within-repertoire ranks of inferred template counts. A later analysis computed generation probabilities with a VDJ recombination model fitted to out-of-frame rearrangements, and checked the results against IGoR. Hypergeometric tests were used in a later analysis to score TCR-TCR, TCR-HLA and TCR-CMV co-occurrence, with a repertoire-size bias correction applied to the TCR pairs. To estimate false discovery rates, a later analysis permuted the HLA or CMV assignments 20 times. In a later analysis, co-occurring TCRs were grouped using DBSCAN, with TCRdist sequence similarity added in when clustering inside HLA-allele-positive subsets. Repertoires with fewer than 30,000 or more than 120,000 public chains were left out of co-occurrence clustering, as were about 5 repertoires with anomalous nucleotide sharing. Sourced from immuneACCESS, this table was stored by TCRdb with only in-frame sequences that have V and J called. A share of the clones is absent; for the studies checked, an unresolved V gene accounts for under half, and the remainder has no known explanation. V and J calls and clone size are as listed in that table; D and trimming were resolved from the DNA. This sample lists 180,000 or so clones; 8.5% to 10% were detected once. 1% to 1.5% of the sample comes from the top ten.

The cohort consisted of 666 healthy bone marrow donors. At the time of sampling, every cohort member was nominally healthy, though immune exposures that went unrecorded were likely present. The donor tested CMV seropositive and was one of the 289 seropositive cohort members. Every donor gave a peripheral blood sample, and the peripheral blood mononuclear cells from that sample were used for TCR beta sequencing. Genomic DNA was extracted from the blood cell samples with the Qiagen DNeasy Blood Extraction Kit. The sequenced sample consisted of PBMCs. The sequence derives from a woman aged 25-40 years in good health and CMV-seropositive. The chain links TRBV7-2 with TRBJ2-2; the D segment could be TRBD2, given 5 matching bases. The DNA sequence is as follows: TGTGCCAGCAGCTTAGGACTATCGAACACCGGGGAGCTGTTTTTT. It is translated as CASSLGLSNTGELFF.